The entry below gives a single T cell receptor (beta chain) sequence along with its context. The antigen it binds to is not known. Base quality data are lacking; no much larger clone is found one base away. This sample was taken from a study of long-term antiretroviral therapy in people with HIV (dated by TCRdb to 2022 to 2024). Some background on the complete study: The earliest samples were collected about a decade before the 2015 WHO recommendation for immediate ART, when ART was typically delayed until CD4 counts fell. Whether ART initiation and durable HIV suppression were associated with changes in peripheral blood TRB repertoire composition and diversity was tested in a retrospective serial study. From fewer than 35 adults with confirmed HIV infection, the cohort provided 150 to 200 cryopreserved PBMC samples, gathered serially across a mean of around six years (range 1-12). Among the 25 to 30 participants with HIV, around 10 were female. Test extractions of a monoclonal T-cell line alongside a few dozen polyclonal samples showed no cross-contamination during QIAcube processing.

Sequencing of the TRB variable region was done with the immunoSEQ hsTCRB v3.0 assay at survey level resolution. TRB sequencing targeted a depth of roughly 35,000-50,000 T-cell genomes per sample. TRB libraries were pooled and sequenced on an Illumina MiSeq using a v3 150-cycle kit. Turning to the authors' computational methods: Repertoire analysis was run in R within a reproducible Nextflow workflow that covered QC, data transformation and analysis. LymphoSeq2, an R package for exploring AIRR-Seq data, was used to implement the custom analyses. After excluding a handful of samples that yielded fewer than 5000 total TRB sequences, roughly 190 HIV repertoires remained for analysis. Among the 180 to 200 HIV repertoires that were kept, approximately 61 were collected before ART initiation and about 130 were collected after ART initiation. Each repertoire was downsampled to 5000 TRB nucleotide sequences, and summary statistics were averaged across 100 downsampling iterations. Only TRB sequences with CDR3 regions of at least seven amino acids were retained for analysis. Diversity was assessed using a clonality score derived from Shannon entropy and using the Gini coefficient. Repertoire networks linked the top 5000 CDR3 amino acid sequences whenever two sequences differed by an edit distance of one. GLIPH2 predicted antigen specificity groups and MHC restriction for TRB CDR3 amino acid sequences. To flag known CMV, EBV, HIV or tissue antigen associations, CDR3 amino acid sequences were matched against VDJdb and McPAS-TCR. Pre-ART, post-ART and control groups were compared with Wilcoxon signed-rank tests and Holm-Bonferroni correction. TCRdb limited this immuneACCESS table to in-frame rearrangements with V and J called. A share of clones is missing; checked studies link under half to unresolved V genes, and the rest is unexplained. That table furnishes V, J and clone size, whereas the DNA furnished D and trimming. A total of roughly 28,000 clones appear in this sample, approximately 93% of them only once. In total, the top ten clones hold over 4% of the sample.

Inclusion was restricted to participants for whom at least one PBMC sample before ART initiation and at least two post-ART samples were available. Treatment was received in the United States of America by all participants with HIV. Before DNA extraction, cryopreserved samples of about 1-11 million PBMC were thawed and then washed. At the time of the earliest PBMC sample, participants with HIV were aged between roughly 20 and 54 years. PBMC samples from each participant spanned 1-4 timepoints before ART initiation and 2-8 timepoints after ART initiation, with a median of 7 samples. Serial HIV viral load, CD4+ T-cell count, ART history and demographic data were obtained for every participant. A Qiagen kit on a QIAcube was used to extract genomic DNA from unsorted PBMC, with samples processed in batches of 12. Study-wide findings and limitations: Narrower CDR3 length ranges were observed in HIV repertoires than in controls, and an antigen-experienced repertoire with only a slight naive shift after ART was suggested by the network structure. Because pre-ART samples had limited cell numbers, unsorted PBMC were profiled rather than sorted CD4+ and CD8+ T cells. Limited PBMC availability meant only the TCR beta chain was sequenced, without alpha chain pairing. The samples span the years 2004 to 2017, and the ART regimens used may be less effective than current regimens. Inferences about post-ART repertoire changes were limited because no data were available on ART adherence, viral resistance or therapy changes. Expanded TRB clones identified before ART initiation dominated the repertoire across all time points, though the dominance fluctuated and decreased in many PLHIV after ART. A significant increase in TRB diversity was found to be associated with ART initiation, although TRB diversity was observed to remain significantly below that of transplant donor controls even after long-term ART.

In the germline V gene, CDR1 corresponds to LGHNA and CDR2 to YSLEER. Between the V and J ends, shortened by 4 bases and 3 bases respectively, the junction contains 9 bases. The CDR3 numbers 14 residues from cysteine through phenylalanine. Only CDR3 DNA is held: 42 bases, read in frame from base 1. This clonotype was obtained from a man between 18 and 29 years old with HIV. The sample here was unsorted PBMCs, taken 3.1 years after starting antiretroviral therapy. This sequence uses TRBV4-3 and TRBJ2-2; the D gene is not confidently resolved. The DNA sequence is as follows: TGCGCCAGCAGCCGCCGTTGGGACACCGGGGAGCTGTTTTTT. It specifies CASSRRWDTGELFF.